This is a list of T cell receptor beta chains from one sample in a study of beta chain features in type 1 diabetes. The method was immunoSEQ multiplex PCR; TCRdb's version includes in-frame clones alone and lacks a portion of them. Found here are 620,000 or so clones, 15% to 17% of them singletons; the top ten hold about 0.086%. The sequencing input was naive CD4+ T cells from blood. The source of these receptors is a man between 18 and 29 years old in good health. The CDR3 runs from the conserved cysteine through the conserved F or W. The listing skips clone size in some rows; elsewhere it reads once, few, many or a size class.

V	J	size	CDR3
TRBV9	TRBJ2-1	few	CASSGGTGQIPYNEQFF
TRBV14	TRBJ2-2	.	CASSQDLAGELFF
TRBV5-4	TRBJ2-2	few	CASSLGRTGELFF
TRBV30	TRBJ1-5	.	CAWSVTGGNQPQHF
TRBV6-5	TRBJ2-4	.	CASSYSLDLAKNIQYF
TRBV28	TRBJ2-3	.	CASSLAGLGTDTQYF
TRBV5-1	TRBJ2-7	.	CASSIGDRARDEQYF
TRBV28	TRBJ1-2	few	CASSLEKGYGYTF
TRBV11-3	TRBJ2-1	.	CASSTGLAGNEQFF
TRBV6-1	TRBJ2-7	.	CASSYRGRFYEQYF
TRBV28	TRBJ2-1	.	CASRSRSREQFF
TRBV2	TRBJ1-5	few	CASRDRGDQPQHF
TRBV14	TRBJ1-6	few	CASSPTKPGGDSPLHF
TRBV7-9	TRBJ2-7	few	CASSRGGELHYEQYF
TRBV5-1	TRBJ2-1	.	CASSLGGYNEQFF
TRBV28	TRBJ2-7	few	CASSLLYEQYF
TRBV4-3	TRBJ2-2	few	CASSRRAPGQTNTGELFF
TRBV4-2	TRBJ2-3	.	CASSPGGLQADTQYF
TRBV10-3	TRBJ2-1	.	CAITPAAGAGNEQFF
TRBV9	TRBJ2-1	few	CASSAGLAGIWEQFF
TRBV4-1	TRBJ2-7	.	CASSQYSLGPSSYEQYF
TRBV15	TRBJ1-6	few	CATSRDFPYNSPLHF
TRBV4-3	TRBJ2-3	few	CASSHPPWRGGKTDTQYF
TRBV5-4	TRBJ2-4	.	CASSFRQGAQNIQYF
TRBV5-6	TRBJ1-2	.	CASSLGAGPLKHGYTF
TRBV29-1	TRBJ2-7	.	CSVGAGAREQYF